The 21 T cell receptor beta chains reported below all come from one sample, sequenced in a study of blood T cell repertoires in COVID-19. Using immunoSEQ multiplex PCR, the repertoire was profiled, and TCRdb retains in-frame clones only, with some absent. The repertoire holds 120,000 or so clones, with around 83% as singletons. The specimen was peripheral blood. The origin of the receptors is a woman between 45 and 65 years old with acute or convalescent COVID-19.

The chain joins TRBV11-2 to TRBJ1-5, with D uncertain. This CDR3 has 13 residues. Trimming took off 5 bases at V and 8 bases at J, with 13 bases between the two ends. CDR1 is SGHAT, CDR2 FQNNGV, per germline. The CDR3 spells CASSPTRREPQHF. In nucleotides, the CDR3 is TGTGCCAGCAGCCCTACAAGGAGGGAGCCCCAGCATTTT.

V usage is TRBV19 and J usage is TRBJ1-3; 11 nucleotides agree with TRBD1. The CDR3 covers 15 residues. V gave up 6 bases and J gave up 3 bases; unmatched junction bases: 4. CDR1 is LNHDA and CDR2 is SQIVND in the germline V gene (reference sequence). The CDR3, as DNA: TGTGCCAGTAGCACCGGGACAGGGGGTGGAAACACCATATATTTT. Translating gives CASSTGTGGGNTIYF.

This chain joins TRBV19 and TRBJ1-2; TRBD1 agrees at 7 bases. CDR1 and CDR2 from the germline V gene are LNHDA and SQIVND (reference sequence). The CDR3 is 13 amino acids. The V and J ends lost 3 bases and 7 bases, in that order; junction bases with no gene match: 5. CDR3 sequence reads: CASSMTGQSGYTF. DNA for the CDR3: TGTGCCAGTAGTATGACGGGACAGTCTGGCTACACCTTC. The variable domain in full, with the rest retrieved from reference TRBV19 and TRBJ1-2, is DGGITQSPKYLFRKEGQNVTLSCEQNLNHDAMYWYRQDPGQGLRLIYYSQIVNDFQKGDIAEGYSVSREKKESFPLTVTSAQKNPTAFYLCASSMTGQSGYTFGSGTRLTVV.

The chain carries TRBV5-1 and TRBJ1-2, with 9 bases aligning to TRBD1. Per germline, CDR1 SGHRS and CDR2 YFSETQ. Trimming took 4 bases from V and 3 from J; bases not matched to a gene: 7. The length of the CDR3 is 15 residues. Written as DNA, the CDR3 is TGCGCCAGCAGCCTGGGACAGGGTAGAGACTATGGCTACACCTTC. It specifies CASSLGQGRDYGYTF.

The CDR3 coding sequence is TGTGCCAGCAGCGTAGGCGAACTAGCGGGGGAGAGATCGCATGAGCAGTTCTTC. Protein sequence: CASSVGELAGERSHEQFF. The chain is built from TRBV9 and TRBJ2-1; 11 bases agree with TRBD2. The CDR3 extends over 18 amino acids. The J segment lost 8 bases and the V segment lost 0 bases, leaving 13 bases of the junction unmatched. CDR1 is SGDLS, CDR2 YYNGEE, per germline.

The J gene is TRBJ1-1, the V gene TRBV5-1, with 9 bases matching TRBD1. Per the germline V gene, CDR1 is SGHRS and CDR2 is YFSETQ. The CDR3 extends over 15 amino acids. V was clipped by 2 bases and J by 1 base; unmatched bases: 3. CDR3: CASSLRTGENTEAFF. The DNA of the CDR3 is TGCGCCAGCAGCTTACGGACAGGGGAGAACACTGAAGCTTTCTTT.

By its share, this clone is medium-sized. This chain connects TRBV7-6 to TRBJ2-7; possible D gene TRBD2, 5 bases. CDR3 size: 15 residues. Germline assignment: CDR1 SGHVS and CDR2 FNYEAQ. Trimming removed 5 bases at V and 6 bases at J, with 20 bases between. The CDR3 DNA follows: TGTGCCAGCAGCCCCAATGAGGGTATCTCGGGCGAGCAGTACTTC. This translates into CASSPNEGISGEQYF.

The rearrangement uses TRBV3-1 (or the pseudogene TRBV3-2) and TRBJ1-5; D not certain. The ends were cut back, 3 bases at V and 2 bases at J, with 8 bases in the middle. The CDR3 extends over 14 amino acids. Looked up from germline, CDR1 is LGHDT and CDR2 is YNNKEL (reference sequence). The DNA of the CDR3 is TGTGCCAGCAGCCAGAATACGGGCAATCAGCCCCAGCATTTT. It encodes CASSQNTGNQPQHF.

This chain joins TRBV6-1 and TRBJ2-2, with no clear D. The CDR3 is 15 amino acids. The germline CDR1 and CDR2 sequences are MNHNS and SASEGT. The V end was cut by 2 bases, the J end by 2 bases, with 9 bases between. DNA for the CDR3: TGTGCCAGCAGTGAACCCCGGTTTAACACCGGGGAGCTGTTTTTT. Translated: CASSEPRFNTGELFF.

Concerning this clone: The same CDR3 arises from other DNA sequences in this sample as well. The chain uses TRBV5-6 and TRBJ2-7, with D possibly being TRBD1 (5 bases). Germline CDR1 reads SGHDT; CDR2 reads YYEEEE. The CDR3 length is 15 residues. Trimming took 0 bases from V and 3 from J, leaving 13 bases between them. The CDR3 region is CASSLGSQGVYEQYF. The CDR3 region has the DNA TGTGCCAGCAGCTTGGGATCGCAGGGCGTCTACGAGCAGTACTTC.

The chain has TRBV4-1 and TRBJ1-1, with a tentative D call TRBD1 (5 bases). The V gene's germline CDR1 is MGHRA and CDR2 YSYEKL. The CDR3 runs 15 residues. Trimming left V 5 bases short and J 1 base short, with 14 bases between. The CDR3: CASSARQFGNTEAFF. In DNA form, the CDR3 reads TGCGCCAGCAGCGCCCGACAGTTTGGGAACACTGAAGCTTTCTTT.

The V and J genes are TRBV4-1 and TRBJ1-1; D is uncertain. Germline CDR1 and CDR2: MGHRA and YSYEKL. The V and J ends lost 2 bases and 2 bases respectively, with 12 bases between them. The CDR3 spans 15 residues. The CDR3 region has the DNA TGCGCCAGCAGCCAACCCCGACGGGGAAACACTGAAGCTTTCTTT. Protein: CASSQPRRGNTEAFF.

This clone was found once. The chain combines TRBV6-5 with TRBJ1-4; TRBD1 might be the D (6 bases). The CDR3 consists of 13 residues. Deletions cut 7 bases from V and 7 bases from J, with 13 bases between. Germline V gene lookup returns CDR1 MNHEY and CDR2 SVGAGI. Written as DNA, the CDR3 is TGTGCCAGCACGGCACGGACAGTTGAAAAACTGTTTTTT. Amino acids: CASTARTVEKLFF.

This clone was detected only a few times. The chain links TRBV30 to TRBJ2-7; perhaps TRBD1 as D (5 bases). CDR3 length: 15 residues. Deletions cut 5 bases from V and 0 bases from J, with 17 bases between. Germline CDR1 reads GTSNPN; CDR2 reads SVGIG (reference sequence). The DNA of the CDR3 is TGTGCCTGGTCCCCGACAGACCGATTCTCCTACGAGCAGTACTTC. It yields the protein CAWSPTDRFSYEQYF.

V usage is TRBV5-1 and J usage is TRBJ2-5; 7 bases line up with TRBD1. J lost 1 base, V lost 5 bases, and 11 bases had no gene match. This CDR3 has 16 amino acids. Per the germline V gene, CDR1 is SGHRS and CDR2 is YFSETQ. CDR3 DNA: TGCGCCAGCAGACAAGACAGGGTTCCCAGCCAAGAGACCCAGTACTTC. Translated, it gives CASRQDRVPSQETQYF. Looking up the rest from reference TRBV5-1 and TRBJ2-5 gives the full variable domain: KAGVTQTPRYLIKTRGQQVTLSCSPISGHRSVSWYQQTPGQGLQFLFEYFSETQRNKGNFPGRFSGRQFSNSRSEMNVSTLELGDSALYLCASRQDRVPSQETQYFGPGTRLLVL.

The chain carries TRBV19 and TRBJ1-2; TRBD1 agrees at 8 bases. V dropped 4 bases and J dropped 8; count of bases not matched to a gene: 9. CDR1 LNHDA and CDR2 SQIVND come from the germline V gene (reference sequence). CDR3 length: 14 residues. The DNA of the CDR3 is TGTGCCAGTAGTAAGGACAGGGTTCCTTTGGGCTACACCTTC. Its translation: CASSKDRVPLGYTF.

V and J are TRBV9 and TRBJ1-1; TRBD1 agrees at 7 bases. V shed 4 bases and J 1 base; nucleotides not matched to a gene: 4. The germline V gene encodes CDR1 SGDLS and CDR2 YYNGEE. This CDR3 has 14 residues. The chain's CDR3 is CASSTRTGNTEAFF. CDR3 nucleotides: TGTGCCAGCAGCACTCGGACAGGGAACACTGAAGCTTTCTTT.

V gene TRBV20-1 combines with J gene TRBJ2-1, with D possibly being TRBD2 (7 bases). Germline V CDR1 and CDR2: DFQATT, SNEGSKA (reference sequence). Trimming cost V 3 bases and J 4 bases, with 13 bases left between them. This CDR3 has 14 amino acids. The CDR3 protein is CSASPGGVYNEQFF. CDR3 in DNA: TGCAGTGCTAGTCCGGGGGGCGTGTACAATGAGCAGTTCTTC.

The chain recombines TRBV3-1 (or the pseudogene TRBV3-2) with TRBJ2-1, with a possible D match to TRBD2 (6 bases). Germline V gene data show CDR1 as LGHDT and CDR2 as YNNKEL (reference sequence). This CDR3 comprises 14 residues. Trimming removed 1 base at V and 5 bases at J, with 9 bases between. This CDR3 reads CASSQVQRDNEQFF. The CDR3, as DNA: TGTGCCAGCAGCCAAGTTCAGCGGGACAATGAGCAGTTCTTC.

The chain carries TRBV30 and TRBJ2-7, with a weak D call TRBD1 (5 bases). The CDR3 extends over 12 amino acids. Looked up from germline, CDR1 is GTSNPN and CDR2 is SVGIG (reference sequence). The V and J ends lost 2 bases and 0 bases respectively, with 5 bases between them. The CDR3 DNA follows: TGTGCCTGGAGTAGGGGCTCCTACGAGCAGTACTTC. It translates to CAWSRGSYEQYF.

V is TRBV14 and J is TRBJ2-1; D is possibly TRBD1 (5 bases). The CDR3 runs to 22 residues. The V gene's germline CDR1 is SGHDN and CDR2 FVKESK. V lost 2 bases to trimming and J lost 1 base, with 30 bases between them. In nucleotides, the CDR3 is TGTGCCAGCAGCCAATCCCTCCTAGGGGCAGACTCCTCGCTTTGGTCCTACAATGAGCAGTTCTTC. Its translation: CASSQSLLGADSSLWSYNEQFF.